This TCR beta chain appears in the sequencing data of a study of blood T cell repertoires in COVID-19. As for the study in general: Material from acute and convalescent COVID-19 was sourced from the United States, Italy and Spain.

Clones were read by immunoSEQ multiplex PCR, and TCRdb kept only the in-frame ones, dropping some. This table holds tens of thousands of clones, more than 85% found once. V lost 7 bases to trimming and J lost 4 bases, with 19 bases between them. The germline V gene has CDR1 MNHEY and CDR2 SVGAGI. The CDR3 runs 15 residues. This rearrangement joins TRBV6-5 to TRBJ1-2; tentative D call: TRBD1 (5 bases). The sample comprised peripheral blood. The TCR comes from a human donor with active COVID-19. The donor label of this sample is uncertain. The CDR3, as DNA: TGTGCCAGCAAAATCCTCAGGGAGGTGGGCTATGGCTACACCTTC. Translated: CASKILREVGYGYTF.